This T cell receptor (beta chain) was recorded in a study of cytomegalovirus exposure and HLA in healthy donors. Comments on this clone: Its antigen is unidentified.

Germline V lookup: CDR1 LNHNV, CDR2 YYDKDF (reference sequence). The ends were cut back, 3 bases at V and 7 bases at J, with 13 bases in the middle. The CDR3 contains 15 residues. PCR primers comprised 60 Vbeta and 13 Jbeta primers. The data were produced by immunoSEQ multiplex PCR, yet TCRdb's version contains in-frame clones alone and is incomplete. The sample has 110,000 or so clones, 81% seen once; the top ten hold 2.2%. Study outcomes and limitations: A classifier reportedly called cytomegalovirus status with high sensitivity and specificity. What was likely a sequencing artifact was a cluster of highly shared sequence variants. For most subjects, TCR beta sequences were reported to predict HLA-A and HLA-B alleles with accuracy.

The TCR sequence derives from a woman aged 25 to 45 in good health and CMV-seronegative. Material for sequencing was PBMCs. The chain recombines TRBV15 with TRBJ1-6; no reliable D call. For the CDR3, the DNA is TGTGCCACCAGCAGCCGACCTAGGCAGAATTCACCCCTCCACTTT. Translation: CATSSRPRQNSPLHF. The whole variable domain, filled in from reference TRBV15 and TRBJ1-6, reads DAMVIQNPRYQVTQFGKPVTLSCSQTLNHNVMYWYQQKSSQAPKLLFHYYDKDFNNEADTPDNFQSRRPNTSFCFLDIRSPGLGDTAMYLCATSSRPRQNSPLHFGNGTRLTVT.